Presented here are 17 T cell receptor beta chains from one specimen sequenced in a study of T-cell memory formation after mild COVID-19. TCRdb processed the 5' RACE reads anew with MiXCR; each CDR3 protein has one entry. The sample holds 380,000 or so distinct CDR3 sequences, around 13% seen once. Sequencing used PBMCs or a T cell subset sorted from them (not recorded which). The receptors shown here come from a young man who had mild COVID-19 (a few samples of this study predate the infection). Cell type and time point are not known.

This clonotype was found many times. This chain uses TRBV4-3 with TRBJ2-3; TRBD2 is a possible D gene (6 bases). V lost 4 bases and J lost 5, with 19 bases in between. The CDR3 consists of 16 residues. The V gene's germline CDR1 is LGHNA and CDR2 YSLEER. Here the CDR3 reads CASSRDPTPGGDTQYF. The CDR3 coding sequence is TGCGCCAGCAGCCGAGACCCGACGCCCGGGGGAGATACGCAGTATTTT.

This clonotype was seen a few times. The CDR3 nucleotides read TGCGCCAGCAGCTCATCCAACAGGGGAGGTTTCGAAGCTTTCTTT. It encodes CASSSSNRGGFEAFF. The V and J genes are TRBV5-1 and TRBJ1-1; TRBD1 matches 7 bases. The CDR3 contains 15 residues. Germline CDR1 is SGHRS and CDR2 is YFSETQ. V shed 3 bases, J shed 8 bases, and the junction held 13 bases outside the gene matches.

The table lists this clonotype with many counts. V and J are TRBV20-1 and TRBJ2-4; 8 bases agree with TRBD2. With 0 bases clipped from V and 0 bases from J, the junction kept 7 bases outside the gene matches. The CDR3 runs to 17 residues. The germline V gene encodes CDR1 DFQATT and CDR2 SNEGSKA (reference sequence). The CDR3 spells CSARELRGALAKNIQYF. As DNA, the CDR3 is TGCAGTGCTAGAGAGTTGCGGGGGGCCCTAGCCAAAAACATTCAGTACTTC.

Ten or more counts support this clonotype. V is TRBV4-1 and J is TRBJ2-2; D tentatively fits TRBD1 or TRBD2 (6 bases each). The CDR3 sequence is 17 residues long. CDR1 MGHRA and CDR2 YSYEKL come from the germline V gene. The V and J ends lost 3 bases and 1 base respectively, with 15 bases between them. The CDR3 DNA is TGCGCCAGCAGCCACCCCCGGGGGCGGAAGAACACCGGGGAGCTGTTTTTT. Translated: CASSHPRGRKNTGELFF.

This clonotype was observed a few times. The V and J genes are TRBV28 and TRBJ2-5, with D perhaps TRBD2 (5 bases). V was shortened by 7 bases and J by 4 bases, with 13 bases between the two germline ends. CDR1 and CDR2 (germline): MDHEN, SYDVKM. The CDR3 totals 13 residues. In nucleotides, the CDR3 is TGTGCCAGCACTTACGGGGTGTCAGAGACCCAGTACTTC. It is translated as CASTYGVSETQYF. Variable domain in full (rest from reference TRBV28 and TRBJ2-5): DVKVTQSSRYLVKRTGEKVFLECVQDMDHENMFWYRQDPGLGLRLIYFSYDVKMKEKGDIPEGYSVSREKKERFSLILESASTNQTSMYLCASTYGVSETQYFGPGTRLLVL.

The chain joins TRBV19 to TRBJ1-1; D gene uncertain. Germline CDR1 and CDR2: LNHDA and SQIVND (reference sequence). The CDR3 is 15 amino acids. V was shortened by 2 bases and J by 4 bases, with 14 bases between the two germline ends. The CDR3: CASSIRIWARTEAFF. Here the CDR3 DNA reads TGTGCCAGTAGTATAAGGATTTGGGCGCGCACTGAAGCTTTCTTT.

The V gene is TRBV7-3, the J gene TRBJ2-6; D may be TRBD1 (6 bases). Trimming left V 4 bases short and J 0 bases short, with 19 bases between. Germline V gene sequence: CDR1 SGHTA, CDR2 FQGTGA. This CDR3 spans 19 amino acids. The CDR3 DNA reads TGTGCCAGCAGCTCCACCTCTGGGACACAAGCCTCTGGGGCCAACGTCCTGACTTTC. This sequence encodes CASSSTSGTQASGANVLTF.

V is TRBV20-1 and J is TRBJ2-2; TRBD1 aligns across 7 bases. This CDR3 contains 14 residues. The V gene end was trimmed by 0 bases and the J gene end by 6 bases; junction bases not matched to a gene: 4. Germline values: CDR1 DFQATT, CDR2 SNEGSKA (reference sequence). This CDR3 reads CSARDPGGPGELFF. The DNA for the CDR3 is TGCAGTGCTAGAGATCCAGGGGGTCCCGGGGAGCTGTTTTTT.

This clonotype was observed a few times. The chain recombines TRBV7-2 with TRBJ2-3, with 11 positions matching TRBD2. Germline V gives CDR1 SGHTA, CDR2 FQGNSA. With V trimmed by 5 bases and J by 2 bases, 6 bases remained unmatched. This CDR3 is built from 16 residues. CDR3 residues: CASSTRLAGTTDTQYF. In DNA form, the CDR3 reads TGTGCCAGCAGCACCAGACTAGCGGGGACCACAGATACGCAGTATTTT.

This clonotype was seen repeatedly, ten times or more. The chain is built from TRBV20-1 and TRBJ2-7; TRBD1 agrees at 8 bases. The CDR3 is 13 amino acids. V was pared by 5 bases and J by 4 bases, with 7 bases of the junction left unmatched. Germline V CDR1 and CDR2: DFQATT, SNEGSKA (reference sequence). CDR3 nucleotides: TGCAGTGCTCGCCGGGACAGGCTGTACGAGCAGTACTTC. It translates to CSARRDRLYEQYF.

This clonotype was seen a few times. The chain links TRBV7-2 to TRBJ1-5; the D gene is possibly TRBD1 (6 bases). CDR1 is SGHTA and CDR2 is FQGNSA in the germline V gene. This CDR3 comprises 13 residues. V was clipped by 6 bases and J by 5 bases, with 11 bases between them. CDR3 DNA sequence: TGTGCCAGCAGTTCTACAGGGTATCAGCCCCAGCATTTT. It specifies CASSSTGYQPQHF.

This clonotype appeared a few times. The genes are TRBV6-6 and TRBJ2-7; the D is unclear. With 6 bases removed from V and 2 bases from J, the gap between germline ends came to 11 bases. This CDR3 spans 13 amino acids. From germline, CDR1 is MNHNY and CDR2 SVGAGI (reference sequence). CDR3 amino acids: CASSWEGTYEQYV. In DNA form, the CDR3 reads TGTGCCAGCAGCTGGGAAGGAACCTACGAGCAGTACGTC.

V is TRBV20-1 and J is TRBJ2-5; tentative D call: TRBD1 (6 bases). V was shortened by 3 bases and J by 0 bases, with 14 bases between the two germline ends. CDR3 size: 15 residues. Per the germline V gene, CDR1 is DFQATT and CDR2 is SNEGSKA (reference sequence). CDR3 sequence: CSARNYRADQETQYF. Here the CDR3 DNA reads TGCAGTGCTAGGAATTACAGGGCCGACCAAGAGACCCAGTACTTC.

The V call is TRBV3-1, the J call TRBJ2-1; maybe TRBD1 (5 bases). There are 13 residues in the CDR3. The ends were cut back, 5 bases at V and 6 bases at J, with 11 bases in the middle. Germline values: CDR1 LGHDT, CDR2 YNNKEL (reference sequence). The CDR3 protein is CASSYDRRNEQFF. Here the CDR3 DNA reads TGTGCCAGCAGCTACGACAGACGCAATGAGCAGTTCTTC.

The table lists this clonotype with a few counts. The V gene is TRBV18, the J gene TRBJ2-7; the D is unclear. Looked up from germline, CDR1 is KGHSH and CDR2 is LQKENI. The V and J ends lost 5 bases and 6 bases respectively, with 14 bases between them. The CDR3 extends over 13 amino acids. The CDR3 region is CASSADRSVEQYV. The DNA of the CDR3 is TGTGCCAGCTCAGCGGACCGTTCGGTCGAGCAGTACGTC.

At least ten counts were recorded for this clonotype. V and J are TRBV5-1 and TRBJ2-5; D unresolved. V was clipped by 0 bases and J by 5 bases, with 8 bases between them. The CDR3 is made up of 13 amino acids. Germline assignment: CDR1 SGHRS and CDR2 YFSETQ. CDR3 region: CASSLGVFETQYF. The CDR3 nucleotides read TGCGCCAGCAGCTTGGGGGTGTTCGAGACCCAGTACTTC.

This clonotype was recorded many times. The CDR3 region has the DNA TGTGCCAGCAGTTACGACAGCTCTGGAAACACCATATATTTT. This sequence encodes CASSYDSSGNTIYF. The V call is TRBV6-5, the J call TRBJ1-3, with D possibly TRBD1 on 5 matching bases. Germline lookup yields CDR1 MNHEY and CDR2 SVGAGI. There are 14 residues in the CDR3. The V gene lost 2 bases and the J gene lost 0 bases, with 5 bases spanning the gap.